The 10 T cell receptor beta chains presented below share a single source sample, sequenced in a study of blood T cells in healthy people across ages. Using a J-beta primer mix together with a sample-barcoded 5' primer, a second PCR was run for roughly 6 to 12 cycles. TCRdb fed the 5' RACE reads into MiXCR, producing one record per CDR3 protein. The repertoire holds roughly 1,500,000 distinct CDR3 sequences, with around 36% as singletons. Source material: blood. All receptors derive from a woman in her 30s in good health.

Many counts were recorded for this clonotype. The V gene is TRBV5-1, the J gene TRBJ2-1; 7 positions match TRBD2. The CDR3 has 13 residues. CDR1 is SGHRS and CDR2 is YFSETQ in the germline V gene. The V segment lost 5 bases and the J segment 3 bases; nucleotides outside the gene matches: 2. The CDR3 DNA is TGCGCCAGCAGACGGGGGGACTACAATGAGCAGTTCTTC. Amino acid sequence: CASRRGDYNEQFF.

The rearrangement links TRBV27 to TRBJ2-1; 7 bases are shared with TRBD2. This CDR3 spans 15 amino acids. V was clipped by 6 bases and J by 7 bases; unmatched bases: 12. In germline, CDR1 is MNHEY, CDR2 SMNVEV (reference sequence). In DNA, the CDR3 is TGTGCCAGCAGCTTTGGGGGAGGGTTCTGGAATGAGCAGTTCTTC. Encoded protein: CASSFGGGFWNEQFF.

Worth noting for this clonotype: One end of the junction varies from germline; a read error may be responsible. The genes are TRBV9 and TRBJ1-2, with D maybe TRBD1 (5 bases). The CDR3 has 14 amino acids. CDR1 and CDR2 from the germline V gene are SGDLS and YYNGEE. CDR3 in amino acids: CASSVGDGNYDYTF. The CDR3 nucleotides are TGTGCCAGCAGCGTAGGGGACGGGAACTATGACTACACCTTC.

In its sample, this clonotype was seen a few times. The chain couples TRBV28 to TRBJ2-3; perhaps D is TRBD1 or TRBD2 (6 bases each). CDR1 and CDR2 (germline): MDHEN, SYDVKM. Trimming removed 1 base at V and 2 bases at J, with 19 bases between. This CDR3 is built from 18 residues. The CDR3 nucleotides read TGTGCCAGCAGTTTATATCCAGGGAGGAGGGGGAACACAGATACGCAGTATTTT. Its translation is CASSLYPGRRGNTDTQYF.

The chain recombines TRBV7-9 with TRBJ2-1; 9 bases fit TRBD1. The CDR3 extends over 19 amino acids. Germline V gene lookup returns CDR1 SEHNR and CDR2 FQNEAQ (reference sequence). Losses at the gene ends were 5 bases for V and 7 bases for J; bases not matched to a gene: 21. Here the CDR3 reads CASSPAVGGFRGTGNEQFF. DNA of the CDR3: TGTGCCAGCAGCCCAGCGGTGGGCGGGTTCAGGGGGACAGGGAATGAGCAGTTCTTC.

This clonotype has a handful of counts. The gene calls are TRBV10-3 and TRBJ1-2, with D tentatively TRBD1 (5 bases). Germline V gene sequence: CDR1 ENHRY, CDR2 SYGVKD. The CDR3 sequence is 15 residues long. The V and J ends lost 3 bases and 3 bases respectively, with 14 bases between them. The CDR3 reads CAISDPGMRHYGYTF. CDR3 bases: TGTGCCATCAGTGACCCAGGGATGCGGCACTATGGCTACACCTTC.

The gene calls are TRBV6-2 or TRBV6-3 and TRBJ2-5, with 7 bases lining up with TRBD1. V trimming: 7 bases; J trimming: 5 bases; junction bases outside the gene matches: 22. CDR3 length: 18 amino acids. Germline loops: CDR1 MNHEY, CDR2 SVGEGT. CDR3 region: CASNAGREGAAVVETQYF. Written as DNA, the CDR3 is TGTGCCAGCAACGCTGGGCGTGAGGGGGCGGCCGTGGTGGAGACCCAGTACTTC.

This clonotype was counted ten times or more. The chain is built from TRBV20-1 and TRBJ2-6; no clear D. CDR1 is DFQATT, CDR2 SNEGSKA, per germline (reference sequence). The ends were cut back, 3 bases at V and 0 bases at J, with 18 bases in the middle. The CDR3 covers 18 residues. The CDR3 region has the DNA TGCAGTGCTAGTCATCTGGGCAGGTCCCACTCTGGGGCCAACGTCCTGACTTTC. Translated, it gives CSASHLGRSHSGANVLTF.

The rearrangement links TRBV4-2 to TRBJ2-2, with a weak D call TRBD1 (6 bases). The CDR3 is 15 residues long. From germline, CDR1 is LGHNA and CDR2 YNFKEQ. V was cut by 0 bases and J by 5 bases, with 10 bases left in between. CDR3 DNA sequence: TGTGCCAGCAGCCAAGACAGGGGTTCGACCGGGGAGCTGTTTTTT. Protein product: CASSQDRGSTGELFF.

The chain couples TRBV10-3 to TRBJ2-1; 16 bases are shared with TRBD2. V lost 6 bases, J lost 4 bases, and 9 bases stayed unmatched. The CDR3 is 18 amino acids. Germline lookup yields CDR1 ENHRY and CDR2 SYGVKD. CDR3 coding DNA: TGTGCCATCAGGGGGACTAGCGGGAGGGCCTCTAATTACAATGAGCAGTTCTTC. Its translation is CAIRGTSGRASNYNEQFF.